The 12 T cell receptor beta chains listed next were all sequenced from one sample in a study of glioma-infiltrating T cells after dendritic cell vaccination. Time point of the sample: after dendritic cell vaccination, including at tumor progression/relapse. Profiling relied on immunoSEQ multiplex PCR, and the TCRdb table lists in-frame clones only, not all of them. The sample records some 46,000 clones, over 75% being singletons. The input for sequencing was blood, taken after dendritic cell vaccination. All receptors derive from a human donor with glioblastoma.

The J gene is TRBJ2-2, the V gene TRBV7-2; D might be TRBD2 (6 bases). CDR3 length equals 16 residues. V lost 2 bases to trimming and J lost 6 bases, with 16 bases between them. CDR1 is SGHTA and CDR2 is FQGNSA in the germline V gene. CDR3 sequence reads: CASSLWRDKHPGELFF. The CDR3 nucleotides are TGTGCCAGCAGCTTATGGAGGGATAAACACCCCGGGGAGCTGTTTTTT. The variable domain in full, with the rest retrieved from reference TRBV7-2 and TRBJ2-2, is GAGVSQSPSNKVTEKGKDVELRCDPISGHTALYWYRQSLGQGLEFLIYFQGNSAPDKSGLPSDRFSAERTGGSVSTLTIQRTQQEDSAVYLCASSLWRDKHPGELFFGEGSRLTVL.

The chain has TRBV4-2 and TRBJ2-3, with 10 bases matching TRBD2. The germline gives CDR1 LGHNA, CDR2 YNFKEQ. J gave up 5 bases and V 0 bases, and 2 bases lay outside the gene matches. This CDR3 is 15 amino acids long. The CDR3 is CASSQDWTSGDTQYF. The CDR3 nucleotides are TGTGCCAGCAGCCAAGATTGGACTAGCGGAGATACGCAGTATTTT.

J is TRBJ2-1 and V is TRBV6-1, with D possibly TRBD1 on 5 matching bases. The CDR3 covers 16 residues. Trimming took 4 bases from V and 0 from J, leaving 13 bases between them. Germline V CDR1 and CDR2: MNHNS, SASEGT. The CDR3 reads CASSGTGASSYNEQFF. In nucleotides, the CDR3 is TGTGCCAGCAGTGGAACAGGCGCCAGCTCCTACAATGAGCAGTTCTTC.

The genes are TRBV18 and TRBJ2-1, with D possibly matching TRBD2 (6 bases). The CDR3 contains 17 residues. With 2 bases removed from V and 0 bases from J, the gap between germline ends came to 14 bases. The germline CDR1 and CDR2 sequences are KGHSH and LQKENI. The CDR3 protein is CASSPWDLASSYNEQFF. CDR3 nucleotides: TGTGCCAGCTCACCATGGGACTTGGCGAGCTCCTACAATGAGCAGTTCTTC.

The genes are TRBV5-5 and TRBJ2-3; D is possibly TRBD2 (5 bases). The CDR3 is made up of 13 amino acids. Deletions cut 2 bases from V and 6 bases from J, with 10 bases between. The V gene's germline CDR1 is SGHKS and CDR2 YYEKEE (reference sequence). CDR3 DNA: TGTGCCAGCAGCTTTGAGGGTTGGGATACGCAGTATTTT. Translated, it gives CASSFEGWDTQYF.

J is TRBJ1-1 and V is TRBV28; D not resolved. The CDR3 covers 21 residues. Germline CDR1 MDHEN, CDR2 SYDVKM. The germline V and J ends were trimmed by 6 bases and 0 bases, with 32 bases remaining between them. CDR3 sequence (DNA): TGTGCCAGCAGCCGATACAAGTACAGAACAGCAGCTGATTTTATGAACACTGAAGCTTTCTTT. It codes for CASSRYKYRTAADFMNTEAFF.

Remarks on this clone: The germline gene is not matched at one end of the junction; a read error may be the cause. This chain connects TRBV28 to TRBJ2-7; 10 bases line up with TRBD2. Germline CDR1 reads MDHEN; CDR2 reads SYDVKM. CDR3 length equals 12 residues. The CDR3 is CASSARLAGSTF. In DNA form, the CDR3 reads TGTGCCAGCAGTGCGAGACTAGCGGGCTCCACATTC.

Notes on this clone: The sample has other DNA sequences that encode this CDR3 too. The DNA of the CDR3 is TGTGCCAGCAGCTTGGCCGGTAGCTACGAGCAGTACTTC. Protein product: CASSLAGSYEQYF. The chain has TRBV5-4 and TRBJ2-7, with D hard to call. The CDR3 has 13 amino acids. V shed 0 bases and J shed 3 bases, with 7 bases lying between them. Germline lookup yields CDR1 SGHNT and CDR2 YYREEE (reference sequence).

The chain employs TRBV28 and TRBJ1-5; D ambiguous. V lost 3 bases, J lost 5 bases, and 14 bases lay in between. CDR3 length equals 15 residues. Germline V lookup: CDR1 MDHEN, CDR2 SYDVKM. The CDR3 loop reads CASSFRGVGYQPQHF. In DNA, the CDR3 is TGTGCCAGCAGTTTCCGCGGGGTCGGCTATCAGCCCCAGCATTTT.

V usage is TRBV18 and J usage is TRBJ2-3, with 10 bases that match TRBD1. This CDR3 is built from 16 residues. Trimming cost V 1 base and J 4 bases; bases outside gene matches: 5. Germline CDR1 is KGHSH and CDR2 is LQKENI. The CDR3 loop reads CASSPRDRGSSDTQYF. CDR3 in DNA: TGTGCCAGCTCACCACGGGACAGGGGTTCGTCAGATACGCAGTATTTT.

The CDR3 DNA reads TGTGCCAGCAGCCAATTTCAGGGCACTGAAGCTTTCTTT. This translates into CASSQFQGTEAFF. The genes are TRBV14 and TRBJ1-1; possible D gene TRBD1, 5 bases. The CDR3 runs to 13 residues. The V end was cut by 2 bases, the J end by 4 bases, with 8 bases between. Germline V gene data show CDR1 as SGHDN and CDR2 as FVKESK.

The chain has TRBV7-8 and TRBJ2-7, with a weak D call TRBD1 (5 bases). This CDR3 has 16 residues. The ends were cut back, 8 bases at V and 1 base at J, with 21 bases in the middle. Per the germline V gene, CDR1 is SGHVS and CDR2 is FQNEAQ. This CDR3 is CASALLANRRSYEQYF. CDR3 bases: TGTGCCAGCGCGCTATTGGCGAACAGGCGATCCTACGAGCAGTACTTC.